Listed below are T cell receptor beta chains from one sample, sequenced in a study of patients and donors after allogeneic stem cell transplantation. TCRdb passed the RT-PCR reads through MiXCR, listing each CDR3 protein once. Altogether 25,000 to 35,000 distinct CDR3 sequences are present, approximately 6.3% being singletons, with the ten largest covering approximately 30%. Sequencing used blood, either unsorted or a sorted T cell fraction (not recorded which). The receptors here all came from a human donor who was either an allogeneic HSCT recipient or a stem cell or donor lymphocyte infusion donor (not recorded which). It is not recorded whose cells these are; they may come from a transplant donor. Both conserved end residues are part of each CDR3.

CDR3 protein: CSATGQEDHEQYF
J gene: TRBJ2-7
V gene: TRBV20-1

CDR3 protein: CTSSYGLAGKNIQYF
J gene: TRBJ2-4
V gene: TRBV7-9

CDR3 protein: CASSFGLAYNEQFF
J gene: TRBJ2-1
V gene: TRBV7-9

CDR3 protein: CSGETGANTEAFF
J gene: TRBJ1-1
V gene: TRBV20-1

CDR3 protein: CTSRAGGLMNTEAFF
J gene: TRBJ1-1
V gene: TRBV5-1

CDR3 protein: CAISEEGNTEAFF
J gene: TRBJ1-1
V gene: TRBV10-3

CDR3 protein: CASSLLAQPQHF
J gene: TRBJ1-5
V gene: TRBV5-8

CDR3 protein: CASSLDVGGGYSNQPQHF
J gene: TRBJ1-5
V gene: TRBV5-5

CDR3 protein: CASSRITGKTYEQYF
J gene: TRBJ2-7
V gene: TRBV5-1

CDR3 protein: CASSRRTRGRDTQYF
J gene: TRBJ2-3
V gene: TRBV7-3

CDR3 protein: CASSLMGLHSYEQYF
J gene: TRBJ2-7
V gene: TRBV11-1

CDR3 protein: CSAGTGGAFF
J gene: TRBJ1-1
V gene: TRBV29-1

CDR3 protein: CASSPGGPIQPQHF
J gene: TRBJ1-5
V gene: TRBV27

CDR3 protein: CASSYSDSGVYEQYF
J gene: TRBJ2-7
V gene: TRBV6-5

CDR3 protein: CASSPGLAGSHEQFF
J gene: TRBJ2-1
V gene: TRBV18

CDR3 protein: CASSLVAGWKDNEQFF
J gene: TRBJ2-1
V gene: TRBV7-2

CDR3 protein: CASSQDQWGGYTF
J gene: TRBJ1-2
V gene: TRBV4-3

CDR3 protein: CATSAPYSNQPQHF
J gene: TRBJ1-5
V gene: TRBV24-1

CDR3 protein: CASGRWDGYTF
J gene: TRBJ1-2
V gene: TRBV27

CDR3 protein: CASSFVGLADYEQYF
J gene: TRBJ2-7
V gene: TRBV12-3/TRBV12-4

CDR3 protein: CASSPVREAFF
J gene: TRBJ1-1
V gene: TRBV7-9

CDR3 protein: CASSPRMWDSPLHF
J gene: TRBJ1-6
V gene: TRBV18

CDR3 protein: CASSYSKGYQETQYF
J gene: TRBJ2-5
V gene: TRBV6-2/TRBV6-3

CDR3 protein: CASSRGQGQETQYF
J gene: TRBJ2-5
V gene: TRBV7-9

CDR3 protein: CASSFRRAGAGEQYF
J gene: TRBJ2-7
V gene: TRBV5-5

CDR3 protein: CASSTRGRSTEAFF
J gene: TRBJ1-1
V gene: TRBV19

CDR3 protein: CASSWGRAHTDTQYF
J gene: TRBJ2-3
V gene: TRBV6-5

CDR3 protein: CASSGLPSYEQYF
J gene: TRBJ2-7
V gene: TRBV6-2/TRBV6-3